This T cell receptor beta chain was identified during a study of graft-versus-host responses after intestinal transplantation. Study-wide context: Recipients had transplants, and these were multivisceral, liver-intestinal, or isolated intestinal.

Sequenced by immunoSEQ multiplex PCR; TCRdb stores in-frame clones only, minus some. The sample gives fewer than 30,000 clones, approximately 95% of which show up once; about 0.49% is in the top ten. In regard to this clone: Its antigen is unknown.

Study-level points and caveats: Declines in HvG clones occurring early post-transplant were associated with peak circulating GvH clone levels. Analysis identified GvH clones in recipient marrow, with some appearing first in ileum or blood.

The receptor's source is a human patient who received an intestinal transplant, so some T cells may come from the graft donor. Sequencing used PBMCs, obtained 18 days after transplant.

The CDR3 spells CASSLFPDTEAFF. The CDR3 nucleotides are TGCGCCAGCAGCCTCTTCCCCGACACTGAAGCTTTCTTT. The V and J genes are TRBV4-1 and TRBJ1-1, with D unclear. The length of the CDR3 is 13 residues. V was clipped by 4 bases and J by 3 bases, with 9 bases between them. CDR1 and CDR2 from the germline V gene are MGHRA and YSYEKL.